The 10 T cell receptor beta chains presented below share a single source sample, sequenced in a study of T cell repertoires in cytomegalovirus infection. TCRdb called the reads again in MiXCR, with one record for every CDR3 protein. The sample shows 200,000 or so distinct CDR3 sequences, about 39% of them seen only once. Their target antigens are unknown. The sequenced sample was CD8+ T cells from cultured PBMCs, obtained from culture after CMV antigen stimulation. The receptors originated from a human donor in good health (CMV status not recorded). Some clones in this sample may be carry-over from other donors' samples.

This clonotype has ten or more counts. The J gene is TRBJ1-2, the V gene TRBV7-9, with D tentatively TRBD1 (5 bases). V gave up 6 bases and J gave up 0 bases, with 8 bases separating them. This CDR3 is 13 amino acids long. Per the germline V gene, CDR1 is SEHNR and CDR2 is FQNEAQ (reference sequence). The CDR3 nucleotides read TGTGCCAGCAGGAGGGACCCTAACTATGGCTACACCTTC. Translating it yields CASRRDPNYGYTF.

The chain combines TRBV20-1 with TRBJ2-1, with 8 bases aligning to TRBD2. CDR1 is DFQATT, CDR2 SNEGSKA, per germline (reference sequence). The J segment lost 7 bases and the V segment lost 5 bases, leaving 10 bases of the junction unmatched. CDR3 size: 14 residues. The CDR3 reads CSAQASGGLNEQFF. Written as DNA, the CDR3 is TGCAGTGCTCAGGCCAGCGGGGGTTTGAATGAGCAGTTCTTC.

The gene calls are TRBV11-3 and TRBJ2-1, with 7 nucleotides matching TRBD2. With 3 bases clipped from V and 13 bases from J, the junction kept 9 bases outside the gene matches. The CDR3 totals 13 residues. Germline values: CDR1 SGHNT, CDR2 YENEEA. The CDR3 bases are TGTGCCAGCAGCTTCCTAGCGGACCGACCCCAGTTCTTC. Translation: CASSFLADRPQFF. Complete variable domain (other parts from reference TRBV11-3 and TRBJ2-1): EAGVVQSPRYKIIEKKQPVAFWCNPISGHNTLYWYLQNLGQGPELLIRYENEEAVDDSQLPKDRFSAERLKGVDSTLKIQPAELGDSAVYLCASSFLADRPQFFGPGTRLTVL.

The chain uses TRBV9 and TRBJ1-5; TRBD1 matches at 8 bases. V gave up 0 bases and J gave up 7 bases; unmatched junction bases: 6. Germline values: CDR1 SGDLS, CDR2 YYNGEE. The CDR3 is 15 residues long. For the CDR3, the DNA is TGTGCCAGCAGCGTAGAGGACAGGGCGGACCAGCCCCAGCATTTT. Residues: CASSVEDRADQPQHF.

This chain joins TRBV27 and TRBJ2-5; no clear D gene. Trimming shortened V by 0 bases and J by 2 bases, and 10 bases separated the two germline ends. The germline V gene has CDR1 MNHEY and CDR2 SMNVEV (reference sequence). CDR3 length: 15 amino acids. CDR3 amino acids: CASSLSWTEQETQYF. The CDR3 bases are TGTGCCAGCAGTTTATCGTGGACGGAACAAGAGACCCAGTACTTC.

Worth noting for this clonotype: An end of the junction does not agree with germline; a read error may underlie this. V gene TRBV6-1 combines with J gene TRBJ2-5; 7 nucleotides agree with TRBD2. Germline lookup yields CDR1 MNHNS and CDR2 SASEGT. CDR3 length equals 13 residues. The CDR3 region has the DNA TGTGCCAGCAGAGAAGCGGGACGGGAGACCCAGTACTTC. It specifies CASREAGRETQYF.

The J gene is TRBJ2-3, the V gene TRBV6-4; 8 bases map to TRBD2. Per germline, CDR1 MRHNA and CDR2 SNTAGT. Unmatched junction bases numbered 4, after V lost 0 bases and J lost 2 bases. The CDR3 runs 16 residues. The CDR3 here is CASSDSAGGATDTQYF. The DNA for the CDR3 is TGTGCCAGCAGTGACTCCGCCGGGGGGGCCACAGATACGCAGTATTTT.

CDR3 sequence reads: CASSPEGASSPLHF. CDR3 DNA sequence: TGTGCCAGCAGCCCGGAGGGGGCAAGCTCACCCCTCCACTTT. The J gene is TRBJ1-6, the V gene TRBV9; 7 nucleotides match TRBD1. CDR1 and CDR2 from the germline V gene are SGDLS and YYNGEE. The V and J ends lost 4 bases and 10 bases, in that order; junction bases with no gene match: 8. This CDR3 contains 14 residues.

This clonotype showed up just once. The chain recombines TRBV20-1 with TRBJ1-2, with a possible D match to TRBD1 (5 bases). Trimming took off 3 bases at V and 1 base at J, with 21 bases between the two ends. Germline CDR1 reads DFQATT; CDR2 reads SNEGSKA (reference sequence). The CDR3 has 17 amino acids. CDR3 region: CSARDWDGTKYNYGYTF. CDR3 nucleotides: TGCAGTGCTAGGGACTGGGACGGTACTAAATATAACTATGGCTACACCTTC.

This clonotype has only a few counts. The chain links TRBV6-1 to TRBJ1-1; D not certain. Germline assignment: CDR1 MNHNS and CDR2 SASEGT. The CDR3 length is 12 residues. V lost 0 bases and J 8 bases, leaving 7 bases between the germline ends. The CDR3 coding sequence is TGTGCCAGCAGTGAAGCGCCCAGGGAAGCTTTCTTT. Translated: CASSEAPREAFF.